This T cell receptor beta chain emerged from a study of shared clonotypes between healthy human individuals (dated by TCRdb to 2020 to 2022). In the study overall: Three men and a couple of women, aged 18 to 49 years, made up the cohort. Per donor, three plates each were used for CD4 naive and CD4 memory, two for CD8 naive, and one for CD8 memory. The study deeply sequenced blood TCR repertoires of about 5 healthy adults to estimate repertoire size and the extent of clonotype sharing between individuals. To increase sequencing depth and limit assay-specific biases, different laboratories used diverse techniques to prepare libraries and sequence TCR repertoires. Leukapheresis yielded between about 0.85 and 10 billion PBMCs per donor. Broader findings and caveats from the paper: Larger estimated clonotype richness was generally found for naive subsets than for memory subsets. Even with the large sequencing depth, rarefaction of the sorted-subset datasets indicated that sequencing was incomplete. The small number of donors limited the genetic and exposure-history diversity represented. Sampling was restricted to blood, and TCR repertoires in tissue are likely to differ from TCR repertoires in blood. Clonotypes shared by all four sorted-subset donors showed higher generation probabilities than non-shared clonotypes. Sharing across several donors was observed for roughly 5.4% of naive CD4, about 3.2% of naive CD8, 2% to 2.5% of memory CD4, and roughly 0.4% of memory CD8 clonotypes. Based on pairwise subsampling, the degree of clonotype sharing among donors was expected to be affected by sequencing depth.

The germline V gene (reference sequence) specifies SEHNR as CDR1 and FQNEAQ as CDR2. Taken from cysteine to phenylalanine, the CDR3 has 11 residues. Here the CDR3 DNA is all that survives: 33 bases in frame from base 1. Between the V and J ends, shortened by 5 bases and 5 bases respectively, the junction contains 7 bases. CD8 naive samples were obtained by positive selection for CCR7 among CD45RO-negative cells, yielding a CD45RA+CCR7+ population from which TemRA cells were excluded. Healthy HIV-negative adults with no recently reported acute infections or vaccinations were included as donors. All donors were Caucasian adults living in Nashville, Tennessee, USA. Blood was collected by leukapheresis, and PBMCs were isolated by Ficoll-Histopaque density gradient centrifugation and then cryopreserved in liquid nitrogen vapor phase. Purity and quantity of every magnetically sorted T cell population were checked by analytical flow cytometry. Genomic DNA was isolated from each sorted fraction and quantified by UV absorbance on a Nanodrop 2000c.

TCR CDR3 regions were amplified from genomic DNA by multiplex PCR using the deep immunoSEQ assay. For each cell subset, the extracted genomic DNA was distributed evenly across all wells of several immunoSEQ 96-well plates, and each plate served as one replicate. For sorted subsets, approximately 210 ng genomic DNA, equal to about 30,000 T cell genomes, was loaded into each replicate PCR. The purified libraries were quantified using a Qubit 3.0 fluorometer, sized with a Bioanalyzer 2100, and then quantified again using the KAPA Library Quantification kit. Each immunoSEQ 96-well plate was sequenced on its own single-read 150-cycle Illumina NextSeq 550 flow cell. Per the authors' processing: Because only junctional sequences without quality scores were contained in the immunoSEQ output, filtering matching that applied to full-length reads could not be performed. Sequences were annotated with PyIR, a Python wrapper for IgBLAST v1.9, and V/J genes and CDR3 were assigned using IMGT germline references. Reads were filtered out if the reads had weak V/J assignments (E-value above 1e-6), no CDR3, stop codons, out-of-frame junctions, or ambiguous translated residues. V3J clonotypes were defined as sequences sharing the same inferred V gene, J gene, and CDR3 amino acid sequence. The percentage overlap between two repertoires was calculated by dividing the number of shared unique clonotypes by the size of the smaller repertoire. Three approaches were used to assess repertoire richness: RTK rarefaction, the Chao1 estimator, and Recon v2.1 estimates of unobserved clonotypes. For all TCRbeta clonotypes obtained by the gDNA method from a few donors, generation probabilities were computed with OLGA. The table comes from immuneACCESS by way of TCRdb, which keeps in-frame sequences with V and J called. Part of the clones is missing from these tables; in studies checked, under half for an unresolved V gene and the rest for unknown reasons. That table supplies the V and J calls and clone size; D and trimming were determined from the DNA. This sample lists around 2,000,000 clones; about 94% were detected once. 0.9% to 1.4% of the sample goes to the ten largest clones.

With respect to this clone: Its antigen remains undetermined. It has no much larger one-base neighbor in the sample; base qualities were not kept.

The TCR comes from a man between 18 and 29 years old in good health. Sequencing input: naive CD8+ T cells sorted from blood. In the paper's terms, the cell subset or site label means: CD45RA+CCR7+. The rearrangement combines TRBV7-9 with TRBJ2-7, with no reliable assignment of the D segment. The encoded CDR3 is CASSEENEQYF. The sequenced DNA: TGTGCCAGCAGCGAAGAAAACGAGCAGTACTTC.